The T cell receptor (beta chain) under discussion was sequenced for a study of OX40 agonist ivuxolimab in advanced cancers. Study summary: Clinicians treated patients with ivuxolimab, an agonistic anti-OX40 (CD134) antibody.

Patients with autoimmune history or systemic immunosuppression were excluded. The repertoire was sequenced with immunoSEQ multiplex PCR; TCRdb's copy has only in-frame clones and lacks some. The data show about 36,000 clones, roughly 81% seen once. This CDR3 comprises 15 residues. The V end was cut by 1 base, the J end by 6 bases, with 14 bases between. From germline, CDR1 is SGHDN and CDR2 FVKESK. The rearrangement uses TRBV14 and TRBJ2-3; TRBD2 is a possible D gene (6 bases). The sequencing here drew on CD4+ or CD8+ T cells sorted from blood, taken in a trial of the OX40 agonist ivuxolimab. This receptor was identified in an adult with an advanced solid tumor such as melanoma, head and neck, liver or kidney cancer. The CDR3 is CASSQGRVRWDTQYF. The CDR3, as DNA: TGTGCCAGCAGCCAAGGGAGGGTACGGTGGGATACGCAGTATTTT.